The present T cell receptor (beta chain) was sequenced within a study of cytomegalovirus exposure and HLA in healthy donors. Study summary: About 83 million unique TCRs from HLA-typed donors made up an early data release.

At collection, donors were nominally healthy, but unrecorded immune exposures were probable. Study results and limitations: In a later analysis, donors in an Asian-associated ancestry cluster reportedly had fewer N-insertions in productive TCRs than the cohort mean.

Concerning this clone itself: Its specificity is unknown.

The CDR3 has 14 amino acids. Germline V CDR1 and CDR2: GTSNPN, SVGIG (reference sequence). The V end lost 5 bases, the J end lost 3 bases, and 13 bases lay between the germline ends. Researchers ran the PCR with 60 Vbeta and 13 Jbeta primers. In the original processing: As a later analysis found, there were tens of millions of unique TCR beta chains, of which roughly 11 million were shared. Data came from immunoSEQ multiplex PCR; TCRdb stores just in-frame clones and leaves some out. V and J calls and clone size come straight from that table; D and trimming were deduced from the DNA. The sample has about 160,000 clones, about 78% seen once.

The receptor comes from a male donor in good health and CMV-seronegative. The chain is built from TRBV30 and TRBJ2-2; perhaps TRBD1 as D (5 bases). The sample comprised PBMCs. The CDR3 protein is CAWSDDSYTGELFF. CDR3 bases: TGTGCCTGGTCCGATGACAGTTACACCGGGGAGCTGTTTTTT.